The entry below gives a single T cell receptor beta chain sequence along with its context. The data originate from a study of blood T cell repertoires in COVID-19. Whole-study context: Sites in the United States, Italy and Spain provided acute and convalescent COVID-19 samples.

Generated by immunoSEQ multiplex PCR, the TCRdb table keeps only in-frame clones and is missing some. The data hold under 300,000 clones, with 70% to 90% observed a single time. Germline CDR1 and CDR2: SGHVS and FQNEAQ. V shed 5 bases and J 0 bases; nucleotides not matched to a gene: 2. There are 15 residues in the CDR3. The TCR sequence derives from a woman in her 70s with acute or convalescent COVID-19. Sequenced input: peripheral blood. The chain couples TRBV7-8 to TRBJ2-3; 10 nucleotides agree with TRBD2. CDR3 sequence: CASSTSGVSTDTQYF. The CDR3 DNA follows: TGTGCCAGCAGCACTAGCGGGGTTAGCACAGATACGCAGTATTTT.